Below, 12 T cell receptor beta chains from the same sample are listed, as sequenced in a study of T cell responses to AZD1222 COVID-19 vaccine. Measured with immunoSEQ multiplex PCR; TCRdb has only the in-frame clones, and not every one. Of fewer than 150,000 clones listed, about 93% are singletons. The sample here was peripheral blood, taken on day 0 of AZD1222 vaccination. The receptors come from an adult in good health.

This clone was recorded a few times. The chain employs TRBV9 and TRBJ2-5; D possibly matches TRBD1 or TRBD2 (5 bases each). Germline CDR1 is SGDLS and CDR2 is YYNGEE. The CDR3 length is 15 residues. Trimming stripped 6 bases from V and 5 bases from J, with 20 bases between. The DNA for the CDR3 is TGTGCCAGCACGACCTCCGGGGCTCAGAGGGAGACCCAGTACTTC. It encodes CASTTSGAQRETQYF.

V and J are TRBV27 and TRBJ2-1; D perhaps matches TRBD2 (5 bases). CDR1 is MNHEY, CDR2 SMNVEV, per germline (reference sequence). CDR3 length: 16 residues. The germline V and J ends were trimmed by 4 bases and 2 bases, with 15 bases remaining between them. DNA of the CDR3: TGTGCCAGCAGTTCCCTAGGACTTGCGGCCTACAATGAGCAGTTCTTC. Its protein product is CASSSLGLAAYNEQFF.

The genes are TRBV29-1 and TRBJ2-7; TRBD1 matches 10 bases. The germline gives CDR1 SQVTM, CDR2 ANQGSEA. This CDR3 is 14 amino acids long. J gave up 11 bases and V 6 bases, and 16 bases lay outside the gene matches. CDR3 in amino acids: CSVGDRGVGASEYF. The DNA of the CDR3 is TGCAGCGTCGGGGACAGGGGCGTCGGGGCTTCGGAGTACTTC.

This clone was recorded once. The chain uses TRBV19 and TRBJ2-2; 12 bases are a match to TRBD1. This CDR3 region has 15 residues. Germline loops: CDR1 LNHDA, CDR2 SQIVND (reference sequence). V dropped 5 bases and J dropped 2; count of bases not matched to a gene: 0. The CDR3 spells CASSGTGGNTGELFF. For the CDR3, the DNA is TGTGCCAGTAGTGGGACAGGGGGCAACACCGGGGAGCTGTTTTTT.

This sequence joins TRBV29-1 and TRBJ1-2; no clear D gene. With 4 bases removed from V and 4 bases from J, the gap between germline ends came to 13 bases. Germline assignment: CDR1 SQVTM and CDR2 ANQGSEA. CDR3 length: 13 residues. CDR3 coding DNA: TGCAGCGTTGCTGGGAGGGAGGGCTATGGCTACACCTTC. Residues: CSVAGREGYGYTF.

This rearrangement joins TRBV3-1 (or the pseudogene TRBV3-2) to TRBJ2-2; TRBD2 agrees at 8 bases. CDR1 and CDR2 from the germline V gene are LGHDT and YNNKEL (reference sequence). The CDR3 loop spans 15 amino acids. Unmatched junction bases numbered 7, after V lost 3 bases and J lost 7 bases. The CDR3 sequence is CASSHVGLAGGELFF. In DNA form, the CDR3 reads TGTGCCAGCAGCCATGTTGGACTAGCTGGCGGGGAGCTGTTTTTT.

V usage is TRBV18 and J usage is TRBJ1-2; the match to TRBD1 covers 9 bases. With V trimmed by 3 bases and J by 4 bases, 12 bases remained unmatched. In germline, CDR1 is KGHSH, CDR2 LQKENI. This CDR3 has 17 residues. The CDR3: CASSPSGTGPRPYGYTF. CDR3 bases: TGTGCCAGCTCACCTTCCGGGACAGGGCCCCGACCCTATGGCTACACCTTC.

A single count supports this clone. The chain uses TRBV15 and TRBJ1-1, with D perhaps TRBD1 (5 bases). The V and J ends lost 6 bases and 6 bases respectively, with 14 bases between them. Germline CDR1 is LNHNV and CDR2 is YYDKDF (reference sequence). The CDR3 sequence is 13 residues long. This CDR3 reads CATRGGGVPEAFF. DNA for the CDR3: TGTGCCACCAGGGGGGGAGGTGTCCCTGAAGCTTTCTTT.

The chain recombines TRBV27 with TRBJ1-2; TRBD1 aligns across 8 bases. J lost 2 bases, V lost 4 bases, and 6 bases had no gene match. The CDR3 runs 15 residues. CDR1 is MNHEY, CDR2 SMNVEV, per germline (reference sequence). CDR3 sequence: CASSYRGILNYGYTF. The CDR3 nucleotides are TGTGCCAGCAGTTACAGGGGGATACTGAACTATGGCTACACCTTC.

This clone has a single count. CDR3 amino acids: CATTEDSTNYGYTF. CDR3 DNA sequence: TGTGCCACCACCGAAGACAGTACAAACTATGGCTACACCTTC. The chain has TRBV2 and TRBJ1-2; D is possibly TRBD1 (5 bases). V was trimmed by 10 bases and J by 2 bases, leaving 17 bases between them. Germline V lookup: CDR1 SNHLY, CDR2 FYNNEI. The CDR3 is 14 residues long.

This rearrangement joins TRBV19 to TRBJ2-7; 9 nucleotides align to TRBD1. From germline, CDR1 is LNHDA and CDR2 SQIVND (reference sequence). The CDR3 extends over 16 amino acids. Losses at the gene ends were 3 bases for V and 7 bases for J; bases not matched to a gene: 13. CDR3 bases: TGTGCCAGTAGTATTGACTCCGGGACAGGGTTGTTTGAGCAGTACTTC. Protein sequence: CASSIDSGTGLFEQYF.

The genes are TRBV10-1 and TRBJ1-6; tentative D call: TRBD1 (5 bases). The CDR3 covers 15 residues. Germline CDR1 is WNHNN and CDR2 is SYGVQD (reference sequence). V shed 3 bases and J shed 8 bases, with 14 bases lying between them. The chain's CDR3 is CASSEGGQGDSPLHF. The CDR3 DNA reads as TGCGCCAGCAGTGAAGGTGGTCAGGGTGATTCACCCCTCCACTTT.